The T cell receptor beta chain described here comes from a study of cytomegalovirus exposure and HLA in healthy donors (dated by TCRdb to 2016 to 2017). For context, the study as a whole: An earlier analysis of more than 550 of the donors reported 250 to 300 Gb of sequence data and approximately 120 million unique TCR beta sequences obtained from about 170 million T cells. An early release covering more than 500 HLA-typed donors comprised approximately 290 gigabases of sequencing data and 85 million or so unique TCR sequences. The genetic ancestry cluster associated with self-reported Caucasian donors included approximately 85% of the approximately 410 genotyped donors. The study aimed to test whether signatures of past pathogen exposure could be identified by cataloging public T cell receptors. Using immunosequencing, the study profiled T cell repertoires from about 610 subjects and related those repertoires to cytomegalovirus serostatus. In addition to the first cohort of several hundred subjects, a separate validation cohort of approximately 120 different subjects was used. To predict cytomegalovirus infection status, the study brought together high-throughput TCR immunosequencing, statistical association of individual TCRs with disease status, and machine learning. In a later analysis, previously published TCR beta repertoires from several hundred donors were re-analyzed and high-resolution HLA genotyping was added so that TCR occurrence patterns could be studied. Rather than using new phenotypic data, the later analysis identified candidate immune exposures from TCR beta sequences and from how often those sequences occurred across donors. An earlier analysis of 587 of the donors applied high-throughput TCR beta sequencing to assess whether each TCR beta V gene segment acted as functional or pseudogenic. Alongside the repertoire data, information on donor age, sex, ethnicity and CMV serostatus was compiled. A later genetic analysis used genome-wide SNP genotypes for about 55% of the 666 donors, treating that subset as a discovery cohort. Every repertoire in the discovery cohort had been generated on one and the same sequencing platform. HLA typing included class I and class II loci at four-digit resolution. Typing coverage differed by locus: A, B, C, DRB1 and DQB1 were typed in about 629-630 donors, DQA1 in 500 to 550, DPA1 in 600 to 610, and DPB1 in 472. About 5 DR-DQ haplotypes were handled as single units for association and clustering, since linkage in the cohort was strong. Across roughly 420 genotyped donors of the cohort, an average of roughly 200,000 unique TCR beta nucleotide sequences per donor were sequenced, and around 19% of those sequences were non-productive. Broad study findings and their caveats: Broadly in line with IMGT annotations, most TCR beta V segments showed up in productive rearrangements about 87% or about 30% of the time in an earlier analysis of 587 of the donors. Most TCR sequences were seen in very few donors, while some public TCRs were found in many individuals. In vitro tests confirmed that a few of the cytomegalovirus-associated TCR beta chains recognize cytomegalovirus antigens. According to a later analysis, most CMV-associated TCR beta chains appeared to be HLA-restricted, and the HLA associations seemed to be driven largely by CMV exposure. Because HLA typing was unavailable for some donors at each locus, only the typed subset was used in association tests. A later genetic analysis reported fewer N-insertions in productive TCRs among donors in an Asian-associated ancestry cluster than the roughly 720-donor mean. According to a later analysis, parvovirus B19, influenza, CMV and Epstein-Barr virus appeared linked to several top co-occurrence clusters. When HLA alleles, especially DR and DQ, strongly co-occurred, TCR associations were difficult to assign to individual alleles. Correlated functional status among segregating V segments might be attributable to linkage disequilibrium, but an unknown experimental factor could not be ruled out. Roughly uniform sequencing depth across donors was assumed in presence/absence analyses, although this assumption may not hold. Some IMGT-functional V segments, including TRBV6-2 and TRBV6-3, could not be told apart with the 87-base-pair reads, so those segments were excluded. In a later genetic analysis, a missense DCLRE1C variant was associated with V-gene and J-gene trimming of TCR beta chains, and the association was replicated in an independent cohort. CMV serostatus was the only immune exposure information available for the cohort. In the study, some 160 TCR beta chains were listed as associated with cytomegalovirus. The authors suggested that the approach could potentially be extended to other disease states and immunological phenotypes. A cluster of highly shared sequence variants was judged likely to be a technical artifact of the sequencing pipeline. At a false discovery rate of 0.05, a later analysis linked 16,951 TCR beta sequences to specific HLA alleles. In both the original and validation cohorts, the classifier was reported to diagnose cytomegalovirus status with high specificity and sensitivity. A further reported finding was that TCR beta sequences accurately predicted the HLA-A and HLA-B alleles for most subjects in the first cohort. Because counts were too low, roughly 16 rarely observed V segments, including chromosome 9 orphons, were left out of the earlier analysis of a few hundred of the donors. The cohort was sequenced for TCR beta chains only, and without alpha or paired-chain data the features that could be detected were limited. A later analysis found that TCR association rates varied across HLA loci, with DRB1 alleles showing the most associated TCRs and HLA-C alleles the fewest. In a later analysis, HLA-associated TCR beta chains showed more clonal expansion and lower generation probabilities than non-associated chains that were equally common.

Concerning this clone: Its target antigen remains unknown. No base qualities exist here, and no much larger clone lies one base off it.

The cohort comprised 670 or so healthy bone marrow donors. All cohort members were sampled while nominally healthy, although unrecorded immune exposures were likely present. The donor tested CMV seronegative and was one of the 352 seronegative cohort members. A peripheral blood sample was collected from each donor, and TCR beta sequencing was performed on peripheral blood mononuclear cells. The Qiagen DNeasy Blood Extraction Kit was used to extract genomic DNA from the blood cell samples. To prepare the library, the immunoSEQ multiplex PCR assay was applied. For the multiplex PCR, a mixture combining 60 forward primers for TCR Vbeta segments and 13 reverse primers for TCR Jbeta segments was used. The CDR3 region of rearranged TCR beta genes was amplified from genomic DNA by a multiplex PCR assay. Amplified TCR beta libraries were sequenced as 87-base-pair reads on the Illumina HiSeq System. In the source study's methods: Across the roughly 640 repertoires, a later analysis counted about 81 million unique TCR beta chains, around 11 million of which were shared by at least two donors. A nearest-neighbor algorithm error-corrected the raw reads and collapsed the reads into unique sequences, merging closely related sequences to remove PCR and sequencing errors. To assign V, D and J gene segments, CDR3 sequences were aligned to IMGT reference sequences. For a sequence to be retained, a match of at least six nucleotides was required to both a V gene segment and a J gene segment. A rearrangement counted as productive if the CDR3 had no stop codons and remained in frame with V and J, and every other rearrangement counted as non-productive. Following IMGT convention, CDR3 was defined as the stretch from the second conserved V-encoded cysteine up to the conserved J-encoded phenylalanine. In an earlier analysis of some 550 of the donors, sequences lacking an unambiguous match to a single V gene segment were excluded. An earlier analysis of some 500 of the donors classified V segments as functional when productive rearrangements were above 56.7% and as segregating when the standard deviation between donors was above 5%. A statistical classification framework was developed to diagnose cytomegalovirus status using the catalog of TCR beta chain sequences. A later analysis assigned V and J genes by comparing TCR nucleotide sequences with IMGT/GENE-DB human TR gene sequences. A later analysis assigned CDR3 sequences and most-parsimonious VDJ recombination scenarios with the TCRdist pipeline. In a later analysis, each TCR beta chain was defined by its CDR3 amino acid sequence together with its V-gene family, and reads lacking a unique V-gene family were excluded. To address suspected cross-contamination and a sequencing artifact, a later analysis removed over 500 highly shared, low-generation-probability nucleotide sequences. For each public chain, a later analysis derived a clonal expansion index from normalized ranks of inferred template counts within each repertoire. In a later analysis, generation probabilities were computed with a VDJ recombination model fitted to out-of-frame rearrangements, and the resulting probabilities were checked against IGoR. Hypergeometric tests were used in a later analysis to score TCR-TCR, TCR-HLA and TCR-CMV co-occurrence, with a repertoire-size bias correction applied to the TCR pairs. False discovery rates were estimated in a later analysis by permuting HLA or CMV assignments 20 times. In a later analysis, co-occurring TCRs were grouped using DBSCAN, with TCRdist sequence similarity added in when clustering inside HLA-allele-positive subsets. Co-occurrence clustering excluded repertoires with fewer than 30,000 or more than 120,000 public chains, plus five with anomalous nucleotide sharing. TCRdb took this table from immuneACCESS and kept in-frame rearrangements with V and J called. Such tables lack part of the clones; where checked against another copy, unresolved V genes explain under half of the gap, and the rest is unexplained. That table gives V, J and clone size, and the DNA gave D and trimming. This sample is represented by 140,000 to 150,000 clones; roughly 80% of them were singletons. The ten largest clones add up to 2.5% to 3.5% of the sample.

The germline V gene gives CDR1 as SGHAT and CDR2 as FQNNGV. Compared with germline, V lacks 6 bases and J lacks 1 base; bases without a gene match: 3. CDR3 length: 15 amino acids, cysteine to phenylalanine. The CDR3 DNA has 45 bases and is translated from base 1. The V and J segments used are TRBV11-2 and TRBJ2-3; TRBD2 agrees with 11 junctional bases. Sequencing was performed on PBMCs. The clonotype comes from a woman aged 25 to 45 in good health and CMV-seronegative. The sequenced DNA: TGTGCCAGCAGGTTACTAGCGGGGGGCACAGATACGCAGTATTTT. Translated, this gives CASRLLAGGTDTQYF. With the portions outside the CDR3 filled from the reference TRBV11-2 and TRBJ2-3 genes, the complete variable region becomes EAGVAQSPRYKIIEKRQSVAFWCNPISGHATLYWYQQILGQGPKLLIQFQNNGVVDDSQLPKDRFSAERLKGVDSTLKIQPAKLEDSAVYLCASRLLAGGTDTQYFGPGTRLTVL.